One and the same sample provided the 2 T cell receptor beta chains below, sequenced in a study of blood T cell repertoires in COVID-19. Sequenced by immunoSEQ multiplex PCR; TCRdb stores in-frame clones only, minus some. This sample has some 120,000 clones, with about three quarters found just once. The sequenced material came from peripheral blood. These receptors all stem from a woman aged 70-85 years with acute or convalescent COVID-19.

In this sample, this clone turned up a few times. The chain is built from TRBV5-8 and TRBJ1-4; TRBD1 matches at 7 bases. The CDR3 extends over 15 amino acids. J was trimmed by 6 bases and V by 2 bases; bases with no gene match: 7. The germline V gene has CDR1 SGHTS and CDR2 YDEGEE. Written as DNA, the CDR3 is TGTGCCAGCAGCTTAAATCGACAGGGAGATGAAAAACTGTTTTTT. Encoded protein: CASSLNRQGDEKLFF.

The count of this clone is one. CDR3 sequence reads: CASSESRLNQPQHF. The CDR3 nucleotides read TGTGCCAGCAGTGAATCCAGGCTCAATCAGCCCCAGCATTTT. V usage is TRBV2 and J usage is TRBJ1-5, with unresolved D. This CDR3 spans 14 amino acids. V gave up 2 bases and J gave up 3 bases, with 8 bases separating them. The germline V gene encodes CDR1 SNHLY and CDR2 FYNNEI.